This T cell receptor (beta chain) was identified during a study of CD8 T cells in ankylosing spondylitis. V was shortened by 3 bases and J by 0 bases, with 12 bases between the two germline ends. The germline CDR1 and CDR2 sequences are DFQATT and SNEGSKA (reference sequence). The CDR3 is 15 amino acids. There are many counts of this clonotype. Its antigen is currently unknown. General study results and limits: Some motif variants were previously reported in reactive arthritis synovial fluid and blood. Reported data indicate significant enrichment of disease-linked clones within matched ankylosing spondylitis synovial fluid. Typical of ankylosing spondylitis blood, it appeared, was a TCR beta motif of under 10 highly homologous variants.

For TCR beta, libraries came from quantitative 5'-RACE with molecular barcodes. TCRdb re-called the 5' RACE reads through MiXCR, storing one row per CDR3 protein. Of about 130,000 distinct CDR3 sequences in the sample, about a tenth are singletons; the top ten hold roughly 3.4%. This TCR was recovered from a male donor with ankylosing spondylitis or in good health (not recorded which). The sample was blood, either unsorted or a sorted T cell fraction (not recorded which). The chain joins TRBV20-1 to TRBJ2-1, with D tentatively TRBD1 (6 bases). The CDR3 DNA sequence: TGCAGTGCTAGGGCGACAGGCGTCTCCTACAATGAGCAGTTCTTC. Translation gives CSARATGVSYNEQFF.